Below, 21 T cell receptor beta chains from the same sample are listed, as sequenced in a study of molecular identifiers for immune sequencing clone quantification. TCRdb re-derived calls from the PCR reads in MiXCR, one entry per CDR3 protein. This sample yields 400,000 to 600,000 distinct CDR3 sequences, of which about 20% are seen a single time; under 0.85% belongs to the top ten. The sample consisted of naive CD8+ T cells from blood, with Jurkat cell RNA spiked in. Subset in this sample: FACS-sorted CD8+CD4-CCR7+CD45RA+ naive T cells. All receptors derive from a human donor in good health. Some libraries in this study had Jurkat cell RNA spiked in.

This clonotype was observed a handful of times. The CDR3 DNA sequence: TGTGCCAGCTCGACGGACAGGGGGCGCCAAGAGACCCAGTACTTC. Translating gives CASSTDRGRQETQYF. J is TRBJ2-5 and V is TRBV18; 11 positions match TRBD1. V lost 6 bases and J lost 1; bases outside the gene matches: 4. The germline gives CDR1 KGHSH, CDR2 LQKENI. The CDR3 length is 15 residues.

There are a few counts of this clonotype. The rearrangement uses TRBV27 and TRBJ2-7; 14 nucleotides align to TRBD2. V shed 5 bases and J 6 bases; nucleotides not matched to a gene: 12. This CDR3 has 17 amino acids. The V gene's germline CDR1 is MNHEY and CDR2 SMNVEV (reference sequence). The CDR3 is CASSPTSGGARYAEQYF. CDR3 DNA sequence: TGTGCCAGCAGTCCGACTAGCGGGGGGGCAAGGTACGCCGAGCAGTACTTC.

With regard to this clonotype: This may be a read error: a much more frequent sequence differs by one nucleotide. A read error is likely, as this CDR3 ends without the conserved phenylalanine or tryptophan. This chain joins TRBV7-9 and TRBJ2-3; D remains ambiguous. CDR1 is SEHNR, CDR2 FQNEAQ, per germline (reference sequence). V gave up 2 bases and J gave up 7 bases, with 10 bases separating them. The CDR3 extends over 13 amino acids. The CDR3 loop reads CASSLSEKNTQYC. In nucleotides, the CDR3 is TGTGCCAGCAGCTTATCTGAGAAAAATACGCAGTATTGT.

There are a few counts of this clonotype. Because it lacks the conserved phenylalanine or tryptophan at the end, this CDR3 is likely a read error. CDR3 loop: CASSRGHYSNQPQHS. CDR3 nucleotide sequence: TGTGCCAGCAGTCGCGGACATTATAGCAATCAGCCCCAGCATTCT. This chain connects TRBV2 to TRBJ1-5, with a tentative D call TRBD1 (5 bases). The V gene lost 5 bases and the J gene lost 0 bases, with 11 bases spanning the gap. The V gene's germline CDR1 is SNHLY and CDR2 FYNNEI. This CDR3 region has 15 residues.

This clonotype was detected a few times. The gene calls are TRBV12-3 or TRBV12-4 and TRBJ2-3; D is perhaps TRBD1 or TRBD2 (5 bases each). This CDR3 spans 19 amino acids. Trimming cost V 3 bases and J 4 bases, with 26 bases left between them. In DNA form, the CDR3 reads TGTGCCAGCAGTTTTGGGGACCCCGCCCGGGTCGCGAGCGCAGATACGCAGTATTTT. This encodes CASSFGDPARVASADTQYF.

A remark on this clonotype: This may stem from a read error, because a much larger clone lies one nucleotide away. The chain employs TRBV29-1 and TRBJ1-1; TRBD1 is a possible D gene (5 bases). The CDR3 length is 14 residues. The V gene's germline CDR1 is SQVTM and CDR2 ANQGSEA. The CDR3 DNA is TGCAGCGTCTCAATCTCCGGGGGTGGCACTGAAGCTCTCTTT. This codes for CSVSISGGGTEALF.

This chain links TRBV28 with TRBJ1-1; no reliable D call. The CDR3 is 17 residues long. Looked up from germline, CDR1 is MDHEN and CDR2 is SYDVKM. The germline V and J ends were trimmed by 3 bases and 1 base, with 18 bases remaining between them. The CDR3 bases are TGTGCCAGCAGTTTCTCCCCCCACAGCGGGCCGAACACTGAAGCTTTCTTT. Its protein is CASSFSPHSGPNTEAFF.

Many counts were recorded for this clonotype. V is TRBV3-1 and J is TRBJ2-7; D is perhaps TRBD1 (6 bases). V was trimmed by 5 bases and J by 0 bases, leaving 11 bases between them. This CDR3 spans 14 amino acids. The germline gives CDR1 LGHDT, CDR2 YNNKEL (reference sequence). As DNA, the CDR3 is TGTGCCAGCAGCGAAGTGGACAGCTCCTACGAGCAGTACTTC. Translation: CASSEVDSSYEQYF.

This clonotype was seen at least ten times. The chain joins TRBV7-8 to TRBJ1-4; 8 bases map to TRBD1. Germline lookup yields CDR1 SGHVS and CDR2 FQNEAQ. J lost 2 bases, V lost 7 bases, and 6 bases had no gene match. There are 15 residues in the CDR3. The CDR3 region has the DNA TGTGCCAGCAAGGACAGGGCATGGACTAATGAAAAACTGTTTTTT. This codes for CASKDRAWTNEKLFF.

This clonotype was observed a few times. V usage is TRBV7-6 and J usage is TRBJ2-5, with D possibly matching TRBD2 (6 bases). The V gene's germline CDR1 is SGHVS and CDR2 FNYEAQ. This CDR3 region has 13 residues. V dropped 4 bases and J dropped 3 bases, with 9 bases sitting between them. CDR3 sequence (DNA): TGTGCCAGCAGCTCGGAGGGCGAAGAGACCCAGTACTTC. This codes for CASSSEGEETQYF.

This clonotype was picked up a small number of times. The CDR3 protein is CASYPWADGAHQPQHF. Written as DNA, the CDR3 is TGTGCCAGCTACCCGTGGGCGGACGGGGCCCATCAGCCCCAGCATTTT. V gene TRBV6-1 combines with J gene TRBJ1-5; tentative D call: TRBD1 (5 bases). The V end was cut by 8 bases, the J end by 5 bases, with 22 bases between. The length of the CDR3 is 16 residues. From germline, CDR1 is MNHNS and CDR2 SASEGT.

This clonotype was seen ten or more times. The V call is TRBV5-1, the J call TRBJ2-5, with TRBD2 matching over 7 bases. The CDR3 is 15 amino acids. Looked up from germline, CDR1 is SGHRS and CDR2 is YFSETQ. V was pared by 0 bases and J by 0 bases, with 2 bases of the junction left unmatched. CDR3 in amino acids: CASSLDLADQETQYF. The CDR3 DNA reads TGCGCCAGCAGCTTGGATCTAGCGGACCAAGAGACCCAGTACTTC.

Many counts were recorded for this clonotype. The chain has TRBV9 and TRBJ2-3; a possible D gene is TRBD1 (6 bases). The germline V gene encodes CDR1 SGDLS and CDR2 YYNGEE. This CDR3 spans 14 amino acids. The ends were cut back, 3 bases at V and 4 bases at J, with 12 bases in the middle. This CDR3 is CASSARQAPDTQYF. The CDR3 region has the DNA TGTGCCAGCAGCGCGAGACAGGCGCCAGATACGCAGTATTTT.

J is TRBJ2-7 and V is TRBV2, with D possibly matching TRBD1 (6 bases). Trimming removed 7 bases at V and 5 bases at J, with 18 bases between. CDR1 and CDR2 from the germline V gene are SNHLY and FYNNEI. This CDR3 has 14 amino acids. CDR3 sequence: CASKDGGLRNEQYF. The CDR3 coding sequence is TGTGCCAGCAAAGATGGGGGCCTCCGCAACGAGCAGTACTTC.

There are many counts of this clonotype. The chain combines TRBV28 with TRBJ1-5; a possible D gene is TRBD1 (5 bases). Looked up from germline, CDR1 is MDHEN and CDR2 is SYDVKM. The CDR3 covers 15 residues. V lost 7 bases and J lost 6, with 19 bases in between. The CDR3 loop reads CASTPSRVGGQPQHF. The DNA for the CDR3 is TGTGCCAGCACCCCCAGCAGGGTGGGCGGTCAGCCCCAGCATTTT.

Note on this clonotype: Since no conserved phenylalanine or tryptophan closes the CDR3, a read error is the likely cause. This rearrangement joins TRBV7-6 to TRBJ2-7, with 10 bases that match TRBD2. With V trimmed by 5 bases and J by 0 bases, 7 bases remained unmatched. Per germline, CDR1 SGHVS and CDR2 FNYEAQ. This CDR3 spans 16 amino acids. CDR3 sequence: CASSPPGTSASYEQYL. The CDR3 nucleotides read TGTGCCAGCAGCCCTCCAGGGACTAGCGCCTCCTACGAGCAGTACCTC.

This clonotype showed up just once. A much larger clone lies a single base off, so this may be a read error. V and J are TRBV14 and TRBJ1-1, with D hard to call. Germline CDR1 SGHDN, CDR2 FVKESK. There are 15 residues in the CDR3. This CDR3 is CVSSQVAGSMAEAFF. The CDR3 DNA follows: TGTGTCAGCAGCCAAGTGGCGGGATCGATGGCTGAAGCTTTCTTT. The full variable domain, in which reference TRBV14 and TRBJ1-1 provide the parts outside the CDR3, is EAGVTQFPSHSVIEKGQTVTLRCDPISGHDNLYWYRRVMGKEIKFLLHFVKESKQDESGMPNNRFLAERTGGTYSTLKVQPAELEDSGVYFCVSSQVAGSMAEAFFGQGTRLTVV.

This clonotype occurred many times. In nucleotides, the CDR3 is TGTGCCAGCACCTCCCCAGGGGTGAACACTGAAGCTTTCTTT. Translating it yields CASTSPGVNTEAFF. The chain uses TRBV28 and TRBJ1-1; tentative D call: TRBD1 (6 bases). The CDR3 covers 14 residues. Trimming pared 7 bases from V and 0 bases from J, leaving 12 bases between. In germline, CDR1 is MDHEN, CDR2 SYDVKM.

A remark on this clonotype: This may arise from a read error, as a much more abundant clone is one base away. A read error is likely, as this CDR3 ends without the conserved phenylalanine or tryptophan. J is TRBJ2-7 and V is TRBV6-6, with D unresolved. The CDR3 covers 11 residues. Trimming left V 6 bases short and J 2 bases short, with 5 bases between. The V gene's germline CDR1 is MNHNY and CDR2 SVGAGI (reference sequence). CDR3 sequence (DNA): TGTGCCAGCAGGGAGACCTACGAGCAGTACCTC. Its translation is CASRETYEQYL.

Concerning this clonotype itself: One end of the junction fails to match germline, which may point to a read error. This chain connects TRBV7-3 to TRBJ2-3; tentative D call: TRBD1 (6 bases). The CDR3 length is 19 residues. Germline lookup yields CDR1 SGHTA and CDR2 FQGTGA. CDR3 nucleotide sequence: TGTACCAGCAGCTTTGCGGGTTCCCTCGGCAGGGGCTTGGGAGATACGCAGTATTTT. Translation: CTSSFAGSLGRGLGDTQYF.

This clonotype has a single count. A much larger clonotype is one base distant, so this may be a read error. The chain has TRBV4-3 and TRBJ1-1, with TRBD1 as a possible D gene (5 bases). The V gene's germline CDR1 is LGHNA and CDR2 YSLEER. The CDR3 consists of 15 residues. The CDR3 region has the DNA TGCGCCAGCAGCCCGGGCTCCGGGGGGTACACTGGAGCTTTCTTT. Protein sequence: CASSPGSGGYTGAFF.